This T cell receptor beta chain was found in a study of blood T cell repertoires in COVID-19. Study context: T cells, B-cell-depleted T cells, or PBMCs provided the cDNA or gDNA that served as material.

Using immunoSEQ multiplex PCR, the repertoire was profiled, and TCRdb retains in-frame clones only, with some absent. Here the sample spans around 70,000 clones, 80% to 90% being singletons. V was trimmed by 5 bases and J by 8 bases, leaving 20 bases between them. The CDR3 length is 15 residues. Germline V gene lookup returns CDR1 SGHTA and CDR2 FQGNSA. The genes are TRBV7-2 and TRBJ2-3, with D tentatively TRBD2 (6 bases). The sequence derives from an elderly woman with active or convalescent COVID-19. The sequencing sample was made of peripheral blood. In nucleotides, the CDR3 is TGTGCCAGCAGCCAAAGGGCGGGATTGCAGGGTACGCAGTATTTT. It encodes CASSQRAGLQGTQYF.